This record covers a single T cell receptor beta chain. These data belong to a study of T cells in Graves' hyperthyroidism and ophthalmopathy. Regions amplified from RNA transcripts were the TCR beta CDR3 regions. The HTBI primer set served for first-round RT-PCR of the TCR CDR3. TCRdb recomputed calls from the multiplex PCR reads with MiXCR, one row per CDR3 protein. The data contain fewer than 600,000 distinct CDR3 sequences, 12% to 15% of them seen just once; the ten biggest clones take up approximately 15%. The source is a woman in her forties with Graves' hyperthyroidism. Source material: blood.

The CDR3 region is CASRPLTGTSGSRASYNEQFF. The CDR3 bases are TGTGCCAGCAGGCCGTTAACCGGGACTAGCGGGAGTAGAGCGTCCTACAATGAGCAGTTCTTC. J is TRBJ2-1 and V is TRBV6-1; 14 bases align to TRBD2. The ends lost 6 bases at V and 1 base at J; junction bases unmatched: 17. The CDR3 sequence is 21 residues long. The germline CDR1 and CDR2 sequences are MNHNS and SASEGT.